Listed here is a single T cell receptor beta chain. The CDR3 covers 14 residues. The V and J ends lost 0 bases and 5 bases respectively, with 10 bases between them. Germline V CDR1 and CDR2: SGHNT, YYREEE (reference sequence). TCRdb's table, derived via immunoSEQ multiplex PCR, lists solely in-frame clones and lacks some. The data show tens of thousands of clones, approximately 90% seen once. The sample belongs to a study of OX40 agonist ivuxolimab in advanced cancers. Study-wide background: Dose-escalation patients had hepatocellular carcinoma, melanoma, renal cell or head and neck cancer.

V and J are TRBV5-4 and TRBJ2-3; TRBD1 or TRBD2 may be the D gene (5 bases each). The sequenced sample was CD4+ or CD8+ T cells sorted from blood, obtained in a trial of the OX40 agonist ivuxolimab. The clonotype was recovered from an adult with an advanced solid tumor such as melanoma, head and neck, liver or kidney cancer. The CDR3 spells CASSLGGAEDTQYF. In DNA, the CDR3 is TGTGCCAGCAGCTTGGGAGGGGCGGAAGATACGCAGTATTTT.